This T cell receptor beta chain was sequenced for a study of blood T cell repertoires in COVID-19. Authors' processing steps: From reference gene primer amplification, estimates of nucleated cell counts were derived. Profiled with immunoSEQ multiplex PCR; TCRdb holds only in-frame clones, not every one. The D gene and trimming were derived from the DNA, and the V and J assignments and clone size from that table. The table has about 49,000 clones, more than 85% seen once. V lost 5 bases and J lost 3, with 10 bases in between. The CDR3 has 13 amino acids. Germline loops: CDR1 SGHTA, CDR2 FQGNSA. The source of this sequence is a man aged 35 to 55 with active COVID-19. The sequenced material came from peripheral blood. The chain joins TRBV7-2 to TRBJ1-1; unclear D gene. Written as DNA, the CDR3 is TGTGCCAGCAGCCCGACCGGGGACACTGAAGCTTTCTTT. It yields the protein CASSPTGDTEAFF.